The rows below give T cell receptor beta chains drawn from one sample of a study of cytomegalovirus exposure and HLA in healthy donors. Profiling relied on immunoSEQ multiplex PCR, and the TCRdb table lists in-frame clones only, not all of them. The profile shows roughly 200,000 clones, over 70% of them singletons. Sequencing was carried out using PBMCs. Source of these receptors: a boy under 10 years old in good health and CMV-seronegative. Both conserved end residues are trimmed from each CDR3.

TRBV7-9 ASSLVTGANVLT
TRBV6-6 ASSYRESSGNTIY
TRBV5-6 ASSFGGGEQY
TRBV6-1 ASRGGQGSYT
TRBV28 ASSLDSFRTGENQPQH
TRBV11-3 ASSLGLAGRSDTQY
TRBV5-4 ASSLAPPPYEQY
TRBV30 AWSETLYNEQF
TRBV4-1 ASSQGRGPPLGETQY
TRBV27 ASSLSRQGAAYNEQF
TRBV5-1 ASSFQGATNEKLF
TRBV2 ASSEARGPNEKLF
TRBV19 ASRDRGAGADTGELF